The 18 T cell receptor beta chains presented below share a single source sample, sequenced in a study of CXCR3-negative and CXCR3-positive naive CD8 T cells. The study's findings and limits: Researchers report that CXCR3-positive naive cells carry more hydrophobic TRB CDR3s than CXCR3-negative naive cells.

Their recognized antigens are unknown. UMI-labeled 5' RACE TRB cDNA libraries were prepared from the cells. From its re-call of the 5' RACE reads, TCRdb lists each CDR3 protein once, without DNA. In all, the sample yields 50,000 to 70,000 distinct CDR3 sequences. The specimen sequenced was naive CXCR3+ CD8+ T cells from blood. Subset noted: CD45RO-CCR7+CD27+CD95- naive CD8+ T cells expressing CXCR3 (TNR3+). Every receptor here comes from a human donor in good health. Some clones in this sample may be carry-over from other donors' samples.

V and J are TRBV7-3 and TRBJ2-3; with no DNA, the TCRdb D assignment of TRBD1 cannot be verified. This CDR3 has 16 residues. Germline V lookup: CDR1 SGHTA, CDR2 FQGTGA. CDR3 residues: CASSLKIAGNTDTQYF.

The V call is TRBV5-1, the J call TRBJ1-6. Germline-derived CDR1 and CDR2 are SGHRS and YFSETQ. The CDR3 length is 15 residues. The CDR3 region is CASSLERRNNSPLHF.

The chain uses TRBV11-3 and TRBJ2-1. This CDR3 region has 16 residues. Germline V gives CDR1 SGHNT, CDR2 YENEEA. CDR3 in amino acids: CASSGISIDAYNEQFF.

The rearrangement links TRBV4-3 to TRBJ2-1; TCRdb returns TRBD1, unconfirmable since there is no DNA. This CDR3 spans 14 amino acids. Germline lookup yields CDR1 LGHNA and CDR2 YSLEER. This CDR3 is CASSPGRGGNEQFF.

The rearrangement links TRBV7-3 to TRBJ2-5; TCRdb names TRBD1, which stays unverified in the absence of DNA. The CDR3 has 15 residues. The germline CDR1 and CDR2 sequences are SGHTA and FQGTGA. The CDR3 region is CASSPTGGAQETQYF.

The chain links TRBV12-3 or TRBV12-4 to TRBJ2-5; lacking DNA, the TRBD1 call made by TCRdb goes unchecked. The CDR3 totals 16 residues. The CDR3 sequence: CASSLPPEGVQETQYF.

The chain links TRBV5-1 to TRBJ2-7; TCRdb reports TRBD1, a call that lacks DNA to check it against. Germline CDR1 SGHRS, CDR2 YFSETQ. The CDR3 totals 11 residues. This chain's CDR3 is CASSIRDEQYF.

The V call is TRBV7-9, the J call TRBJ2-7. Per the germline V gene, CDR1 is SEHNR and CDR2 is FQNEAQ (reference sequence). The CDR3 spans 13 residues. CDR3 amino acids: CASSLALRYEQYF.

CDR3 loop: CASSWEGTEAFF. The chain couples TRBV5-6 to TRBJ1-1. Germline V CDR1 and CDR2: SGHDT, YYEEEE. The CDR3 is 12 residues long.

This chain links TRBV12-3 or TRBV12-4 with TRBJ2-7; lacking DNA, the TRBD1 call made by TCRdb goes unchecked. CDR3 size: 14 residues. CDR3 region: CASSYGQVSYEQYF.

The chain uses TRBV7-2 and TRBJ1-1; the D call from TCRdb, TRBD1, cannot be confirmed without DNA. Per germline, CDR1 SGHTA and CDR2 FQGNSA. This CDR3 spans 16 amino acids. The CDR3 here is CASSPGWDRRETEAFF.

V usage is TRBV12-3 or TRBV12-4 and J usage is TRBJ1-6. The CDR3 is made up of 14 amino acids. The CDR3 sequence is CASRTSSYNSPLHF.

The chain links TRBV7-2 to TRBJ2-5; the TCRdb D gene call, TRBD2, has no DNA to confirm it. Germline V CDR1 and CDR2: SGHTA, FQGNSA. This CDR3 spans 16 amino acids. The CDR3 protein is CASSHLTAGGQETQYF.

The chain couples TRBV7-9 to TRBJ2-1. The CDR3 is 13 residues long. Per the germline V gene, CDR1 is SEHNR and CDR2 is FQNEAQ (reference sequence). This chain's CDR3 is CASSPNQYNEQFF.

V and J are TRBV4-3 and TRBJ2-7; no DNA is available, so the TRBD2 call from TCRdb remains unchecked. The CDR3 covers 12 residues. Germline CDR1 is LGHNA and CDR2 is YSLEER. The chain's CDR3 is CASRALEGEQYF.

This chain uses TRBV10-3 with TRBJ2-3; checking the TCRdb D call of TRBD2 is not possible without DNA. CDR3 length: 18 residues. In germline, CDR1 is ENHRY, CDR2 SYGVKD. CDR3 sequence: CAISEPGTSGGFTDTQYF.

The chain links TRBV11-2 to TRBJ2-7. Looked up from germline, CDR1 is SGHAT and CDR2 is FQNNGV. The CDR3 length is 13 residues. CDR3: CASSFSDAYEQYF.

CDR3 sequence reads: CASSLGARDGTEAFF. This chain joins TRBV12-3 or TRBV12-4 and TRBJ1-1. The CDR3 is 15 residues long.